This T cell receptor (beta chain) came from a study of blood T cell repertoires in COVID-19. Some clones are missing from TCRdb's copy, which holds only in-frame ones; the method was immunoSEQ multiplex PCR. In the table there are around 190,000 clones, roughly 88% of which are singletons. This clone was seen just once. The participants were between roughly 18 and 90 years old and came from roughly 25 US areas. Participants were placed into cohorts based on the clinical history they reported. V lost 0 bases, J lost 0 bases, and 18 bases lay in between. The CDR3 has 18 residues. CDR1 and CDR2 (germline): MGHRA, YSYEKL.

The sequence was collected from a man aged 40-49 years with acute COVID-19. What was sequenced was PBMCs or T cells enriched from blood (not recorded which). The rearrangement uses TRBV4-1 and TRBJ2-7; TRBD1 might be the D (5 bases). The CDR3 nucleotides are TGCGCCAGCAGCCAAGATAGAATCTTCAGGGCCAGCTCCTACGAGCAGTACTTC. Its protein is CASSQDRIFRASSYEQYF.